The 16 T cell receptor beta chains below were found in one sample sequenced in a study of identical twins. Each CDR3 protein gets one entry after TCRdb re-called the 5' RACE reads with MiXCR. The profile shows about 210,000 distinct CDR3 sequences, roughly a tenth of them singletons. Sample: memory (CD45RO+) T cells sorted from blood. These receptors were collected from a woman aged 18-30 years in good health.

This clonotype has ten or more counts. V usage is TRBV15 and J usage is TRBJ2-7; no reliable D call. CDR3 size: 13 residues. Germline V gene sequence: CDR1 LNHNV, CDR2 YYDKDF (reference sequence). V was shortened by 0 bases and J by 6 bases, with 9 bases between the two germline ends. The chain's CDR3 is CATSRDKSREQYF. The CDR3 DNA follows: TGTGCCACCAGCAGAGATAAAAGTCGCGAGCAGTACTTC.

This chain connects TRBV2 to TRBJ2-5; possible D gene TRBD2, 5 bases. Germline V gene lookup returns CDR1 SNHLY and CDR2 FYNNEI. The CDR3 is 12 amino acids. Between the trimmed V and J ends, which lost 4 bases and 7 bases, there was a span of 10 bases. Written as DNA, the CDR3 is TGTGCCAGCAGTGTTTATGAGGGGACCCAGTACTTC. Its protein is CASSVYEGTQYF.

There are a few counts of this clonotype. This chain uses TRBV10-3 with TRBJ1-2; D might be TRBD1 (6 bases). Trimming took 2 bases from V and 7 from J, leaving 20 bases between them. From germline, CDR1 is ENHRY and CDR2 SYGVKD. The CDR3 totals 16 residues. The CDR3: CAISEQMGAAGGGYTF. The CDR3 region has the DNA TGTGCCATCAGTGAGCAGATGGGGGCCGCGGGAGGTGGCTACACCTTC.

This clonotype came up a few times. The chain combines TRBV20-1 with TRBJ2-5; no clear D gene. There are 13 residues in the CDR3. Trimming pared 0 bases from V and 2 bases from J, leaving 7 bases between. CDR1 DFQATT and CDR2 SNEGSKA come from the germline V gene (reference sequence). The CDR3 DNA reads as TGCAGTGCTAGAGATCCCAATCAAGAGACCCAGTACTTC. Its translation: CSARDPNQETQYF.

In its sample, this clonotype was seen a few times. J is TRBJ2-5 and V is TRBV28, with D perhaps matching TRBD2 (6 bases). The germline V gene has CDR1 MDHEN and CDR2 SYDVKM. This CDR3 contains 15 residues. Trimming removed 4 bases at V and 4 bases at J, with 16 bases between. The CDR3 coding sequence is TGTGCCAGCAGTTCCAAGGGGAGGCGAGGAGAGACCCAGTACTTC. Its translation: CASSSKGRRGETQYF.

This clonotype was found a few times. The V call is TRBV11-2, the J call TRBJ1-1; unclear D gene. The CDR3 has 13 amino acids. Trimming took off 4 bases at V and 3 bases at J, with 9 bases between the two ends. The V gene's germline CDR1 is SGHAT and CDR2 FQNNGV. CDR3 DNA: TGTGCCAGCAGCTCCTTAACGTACACTGAAGCTTTCTTT. It codes for CASSSLTYTEAFF.

V and J are TRBV5-1 and TRBJ1-1; unclear D gene. V was pared by 0 bases and J by 4 bases, with 7 bases between. CDR3 length equals 13 residues. Germline V gene data show CDR1 as SGHRS and CDR2 as YFSETQ. The CDR3: CASSLAQSTEAFF. CDR3 nucleotides: TGCGCCAGCAGCTTGGCCCAGAGCACTGAAGCTTTCTTT.

This clonotype was observed at least ten times. Given a much more abundant clone one base away, this may be a read error. The J gene is TRBJ2-5, the V gene TRBV6-1; 12 positions match TRBD2. CDR1 is MNHNS, CDR2 SASEGT, per germline. J gave up 4 bases and V 2 bases, and 2 bases lay outside the gene matches. This CDR3 has 15 residues. This CDR3 reads CASSELAGGPETQYF. The CDR3 DNA sequence: TGTGCCAGCAGTGAACTAGCGGGGGGGCCAGAGACCCAGTACTTC.

V and J are TRBV2 and TRBJ1-2; D is unresolved. The CDR3 is 11 residues long. Germline CDR1 SNHLY, CDR2 FYNNEI. V was cut by 5 bases and J by 7 bases, with 8 bases left in between. CDR3 sequence: CASSSHAGYTF. In DNA form, the CDR3 reads TGTGCCAGCAGTTCACACGCTGGCTACACCTTC.

For the CDR3, the DNA is TGTGCCAGCAGCCAAGATGGACAGATGGTCACCGGGGAGCTGTTTTTT. This codes for CASSQDGQMVTGELFF. V gene TRBV4-2 combines with J gene TRBJ2-2, with D maybe TRBD1 (6 bases). Germline CDR1 and CDR2: LGHNA and YNFKEQ. This CDR3 contains 16 residues. Trimming cost V 0 bases and J 4 bases, with 12 bases left between them.

The chain's CDR3 is CAMGTPETQYF. Here the CDR3 DNA reads TGTGCCATGGGGACTCCGGAGACCCAGTACTTC. The chain is built from TRBV30 and TRBJ2-5; D is perhaps TRBD2 (6 bases). The germline V and J ends were trimmed by 8 bases and 5 bases, with 12 bases remaining between them. Germline assignment: CDR1 GTSNPN and CDR2 SVGIG (reference sequence). The CDR3 sequence is 11 residues long.

The V and J genes are TRBV19 and TRBJ2-2; a weak D match, TRBD2 (6 bases). CDR1 is LNHDA and CDR2 is SQIVND in the germline V gene (reference sequence). The CDR3 spans 12 residues. V lost 5 bases to trimming and J lost 6 bases, with 7 bases between them. CDR3 nucleotide sequence: TGTGCCAGTAGTCGACTAGCCGGGGAGCTGTTTTTT. Its protein product is CASSRLAGELFF.

As DNA, the CDR3 is TGCAGTGCTGGTCAAGACAGGAACACTGAAGCTTTCTTT. Translating it yields CSAGQDRNTEAFF. The V gene is TRBV20-1, the J gene TRBJ1-1; a possible D gene is TRBD1 (5 bases). V dropped 5 bases and J dropped 1 base, with 11 bases sitting between them. Looked up from germline, CDR1 is DFQATT and CDR2 is SNEGSKA (reference sequence). The CDR3 has 13 amino acids.

The chain combines TRBV4-3 with TRBJ2-4; 7 bases line up with TRBD2. The germline V gene has CDR1 LGHNA and CDR2 YSLEER. The CDR3 sequence is 14 residues long. V dropped 4 bases and J dropped 9; count of bases not matched to a gene: 9. The CDR3 nucleotides are TGCGCCAGCAGCCGAGGACTAGAAGAAAGCATTCAGTACTTC. This translates into CASSRGLEESIQYF.

The chain employs TRBV2 and TRBJ1-4, with a possible D match to TRBD1 (6 bases). V was trimmed by 7 bases and J by 8 bases, leaving 14 bases between them. The CDR3 has 13 amino acids. CDR1 SNHLY and CDR2 FYNNEI come from the germline V gene. The CDR3 loop reads CASTRDIGEKLFF. The CDR3 DNA is TGTGCCAGCACACGGGACATCGGCGAAAAACTGTTTTTT.

This clonotype was detected ten times or more. This chain links TRBV12-3 or TRBV12-4 with TRBJ1-3; perhaps TRBD1 as D (5 bases). Trimming took 6 bases from V and 2 from J, leaving 11 bases between them. This CDR3 is built from 14 residues. The DNA for the CDR3 is TGTGCCAGCAGCCCCCAGGGAGCTGGAAACACCATATATTTT. It specifies CASSPQGAGNTIYF.